The 15 T cell receptor beta chains presented below share a single source sample, sequenced in a study of blood T cell repertoires in COVID-19. Profiled with immunoSEQ multiplex PCR; TCRdb holds only in-frame clones, not every one. The table shows tens of thousands of clones, with 87% occurring only once. Sequenced input: peripheral blood. The receptors come from a woman older than 75 with active or convalescent COVID-19.

The rearrangement joins TRBV12-3 or TRBV12-4 to TRBJ2-7; maybe TRBD1 (5 bases). V gave up 3 bases and J gave up 5 bases, with 8 bases separating them. The CDR3 length is 12 residues. The CDR3 region is CASSFRRDEQYF. In DNA form, the CDR3 reads TGTGCCAGCAGTTTTCGCAGGGACGAGCAGTACTTC.

The chain recombines TRBV19 with TRBJ2-5; D perhaps matches TRBD2 (6 bases). CDR1 LNHDA and CDR2 SQIVND come from the germline V gene (reference sequence). The germline V and J ends were trimmed by 7 bases and 3 bases, with 18 bases remaining between them. The CDR3 is 15 amino acids. The DNA of the CDR3 is TGTGCCAGTAACGTGCCCGGGACTGATAAAGAGACCCAGTACTTC. This translates into CASNVPGTDKETQYF.

This chain connects TRBV30 to TRBJ1-2; maybe TRBD1 (6 bases). The CDR3 sequence is 13 residues long. Germline assignment: CDR1 GTSNPN and CDR2 SVGIG (reference sequence). The germline V and J ends were trimmed by 6 bases and 4 bases, with 15 bases remaining between them. The CDR3 spells CACQGQGIYGYTF. CDR3 DNA: TGTGCCTGCCAGGGACAAGGCATCTATGGCTACACCTTC.

The rearrangement links TRBV19 to TRBJ2-3; TRBD2 agrees at 7 bases. The CDR3 contains 16 residues. Germline CDR1 reads LNHDA; CDR2 reads SQIVND (reference sequence). Trimming cost V 5 bases and J 9 bases; bases outside gene matches: 17. The CDR3, as DNA: TGTGCCAGTAGTGACCAGCGGGGACCCCACCGCGTAACGCAGTATTTT. It is translated as CASSDQRGPHRVTQYF. Together with reference TRBV19 and TRBJ2-3, the CDR3 gives the full variable domain: DGGITQSPKYLFRKEGQNVTLSCEQNLNHDAMYWYRQDPGQGLRLIYYSQIVNDFQKGDIAEGYSVSREKKESFPLTVTSAQKNPTAFYLCASSDQRGPHRVTQYFGPGTRLTVL.

This chain connects TRBV5-8 to TRBJ1-2; 7 nucleotides agree with TRBD1. The CDR3 is 15 amino acids. Germline CDR1 is SGHTS and CDR2 is YDEGEE. V lost 2 bases to trimming and J lost 8 bases; unmatched junction nucleotides: 12. Here the CDR3 reads CASSFNRGRHGGYTF. The CDR3 DNA reads as TGTGCCAGCAGCTTTAACAGGGGCCGCCACGGAGGCTACACCTTC.

The rearrangement links TRBV5-4 to TRBJ2-3, with 11 positions matching TRBD2. The V segment lost 3 bases and the J segment 6 bases; nucleotides outside the gene matches: 6. The CDR3 sequence is 15 residues long. Germline V gene lookup returns CDR1 SGHNT and CDR2 YYREEE (reference sequence). The CDR3 spells CASSSPGLAADTQYF. The DNA for the CDR3 is TGTGCCAGCAGCTCGCCGGGACTAGCGGCGGATACGCAGTATTTT.

The chain carries TRBV10-3 and TRBJ1-2, with D possibly being TRBD1 (5 bases). This CDR3 is built from 13 residues. Trimming shortened V by 5 bases and J by 7 bases, and 14 bases separated the two germline ends. The germline V gene encodes CDR1 ENHRY and CDR2 SYGVKD. CDR3 in DNA: TGTGCCATCAGTCCACAGGTAGCCGGTGGCTACACCTTC. Its translation is CAISPQVAGGYTF.

The chain employs TRBV6-5 and TRBJ2-2; no clear D gene. Germline loops: CDR1 MNHEY, CDR2 SVGAGI. The CDR3 is 13 residues long. V gave up 7 bases and J gave up 1 base, with 7 bases separating them. Written as DNA, the CDR3 is TGTGCCAGCACCCGACTGAACACCGGGGAGCTGTTTTTT. It is translated as CASTRLNTGELFF.

The chain combines TRBV13 with TRBJ1-2; D might be TRBD1 (6 bases). Per germline, CDR1 PRHDT and CDR2 FYEKMQ (reference sequence). V was clipped by 5 bases and J by 4 bases, with 8 bases between them. The CDR3 contains 12 residues. The CDR3: CASSKDSYGYTF. The CDR3 DNA reads as TGTGCCAGCAGCAAGGACAGCTATGGCTACACCTTC.

This rearrangement joins TRBV7-3 to TRBJ1-1, with 7 bases lining up with TRBD1. The germline gives CDR1 SGHTA, CDR2 FQGTGA. Trimming removed 5 bases from V and 1 base from J; junction bases left unmatched: 4. This CDR3 has 14 amino acids. The CDR3 nucleotides are TGTGCCAGCAGCCAGCGACAGGGGAACACTGAAGCTTTCTTT. As protein: CASSQRQGNTEAFF.

The V and J genes are TRBV7-2 and TRBJ2-1, with D perhaps TRBD1 (5 bases). Trimming removed 1 base from V and 7 bases from J, with 8 bases in between. The CDR3 length is 13 residues. Germline lookup yields CDR1 SGHTA and CDR2 FQGNSA. Here the CDR3 DNA reads TGTGCCAGCAGCTTAGAGGGGTTGAATGAGCAGTTCTTC. Its protein product is CASSLEGLNEQFF.

This sequence joins TRBV29-1 and TRBJ1-1; 7 bases line up with TRBD1. The germline CDR1 and CDR2 sequences are SQVTM and ANQGSEA. This CDR3 has 14 residues. The trim removed 7 bases at V and 1 base at J, leaving 9 bases unmatched. In DNA, the CDR3 is TGCAGCGCCAAATGGGCAGGGGGGAACACTGAAGCTTTCTTT. Amino acids: CSAKWAGGNTEAFF. Full variable domain (remainder filled in from reference TRBV29-1 and TRBJ1-1): SAVISQKPSRDICQRGTSLTIQCQVDSQVTMMFWYRQQPGQSLTLIATANQGSEATYESGFVIDKFPISRPNLTFSTLTVSNMSPEDSSIYLCSAKWAGGNTEAFFGQGTRLTVV.

V usage is TRBV10-3 and J usage is TRBJ2-5; perhaps TRBD1 as D (6 bases). Germline V gives CDR1 ENHRY, CDR2 SYGVKD. The CDR3 extends over 13 amino acids. Trimming cost V 7 bases and J 3 bases, with 12 bases left between them. CDR3 region: CAITPDREETQYF. CDR3 nucleotide sequence: TGTGCCATCACCCCGGACAGAGAAGAGACCCAGTACTTC.

V gene TRBV15 combines with J gene TRBJ1-6; TRBD1 matches at 7 bases. Per germline, CDR1 LNHNV and CDR2 YYDKDF (reference sequence). Losses at the gene ends were 6 bases for V and 6 bases for J; bases not matched to a gene: 11. This CDR3 spans 16 amino acids. CDR3 residues: CATSDPDRTFNSPLHF. The CDR3 region has the DNA TGTGCCACCAGTGACCCGGACAGGACCTTTAATTCACCCCTCCACTTT.

J is TRBJ1-1 and V is TRBV20-1; D uncertain. V lost 3 bases and J lost 5, with 13 bases in between. This CDR3 is built from 13 residues. CDR1 is DFQATT, CDR2 SNEGSKA, per germline (reference sequence). The CDR3 sequence is CSASSITGTEAFF. In nucleotides, the CDR3 is TGCAGTGCTAGTTCTATAACGGGGACTGAAGCTTTCTTT.